The T cell receptor (beta chain) described here comes from a study of T cell repertoires and Cas9 in healthy adults. Turning to the study itself: Multi-effector potency, cytotoxicity and lineage were assessed in SpCas9-reactive CD4 and CD8 T cells. Findings of the study overall: Reportedly, SpCas9-reactive effector T cell proliferation and function were mitigated by SpCas9-reactive Tregs in vitro.

TCRdb's copy holds only in-frame clones and misses some; the assay was immunoSEQ multiplex PCR. The table has over 14,000 clones, 80% to 90% seen once. Between the trimmed V and J ends, which lost 0 bases and 1 base, there was a span of 8 bases. The germline gives CDR1 SGHRS, CDR2 YFSETQ. CDR3 length: 15 residues. As regards this clone: The antigen remains unidentified.

The chain is built from TRBV5-1 and TRBJ2-1; D unresolved. The source material was Tregs (CD4+, CD25+, CD127-, CD137-, CD154-) from PBMCs; culture status not recorded. This receptor was taken from a human donor in good health. CDR3 in amino acids: CASSLEAASYNEQFF. The CDR3, as DNA: TGCGCCAGCAGCTTGGAAGCAGCATCCTACAATGAGCAGTTCTTC.